The 8 T cell receptor beta chains below come from one sample, sequenced in a study of T cell repertoires in cytomegalovirus infection. TCRdb reprocessed the reads with MiXCR, giving one entry per CDR3 protein. The sample gives just under 550,000 distinct CDR3 sequences, around 27% of which show up once; approximately 13% is in the top ten. Input material: PBMCs. The receptors derive from a human donor in good health (CMV status not recorded). Some clones in this sample may be carry-over from other donors' samples.

The chain joins TRBV30 to TRBJ1-1; no reliable D call. The CDR3 is made up of 13 amino acids. Per germline, CDR1 GTSNPN and CDR2 SVGIG (reference sequence). Trimming took off 0 bases at V and 3 bases at J, with 8 bases between the two ends. This CDR3 reads CAWSVGGYTEAFF. The DNA of the CDR3 is TGTGCCTGGAGTGTAGGTGGGTACACTGAAGCTTTCTTT.

V gene TRBV24-1 combines with J gene TRBJ1-5, with 9 bases aligning to TRBD1. This CDR3 contains 16 residues. Germline V CDR1 and CDR2: KGHDR, SFDVKD. The ends lost 3 bases at V and 6 bases at J; junction bases unmatched: 8. CDR3: CATSDPGQGITQPQHF. The DNA for the CDR3 is TGTGCCACCAGTGATCCCGGACAGGGGATCACTCAGCCCCAGCATTTT.

The table lists this clonotype with many counts. V gene TRBV6-1 combines with J gene TRBJ1-2, with 7 bases fitting TRBD1. J gave up 7 bases and V 5 bases, and 7 bases lay outside the gene matches. Per the germline V gene, CDR1 is MNHNS and CDR2 is SASEGT. The CDR3 covers 13 residues. CDR3 loop: CASSYVTGVGYTF. The CDR3, as DNA: TGTGCCAGCAGTTATGTAACAGGGGTTGGCTACACCTTC.

The sample holds a few counts of this clonotype. The genes are TRBV2 and TRBJ1-6; no clear D. The ends were cut back, 3 bases at V and 14 bases at J, with 17 bases in the middle. Germline V gene lookup returns CDR1 SNHLY and CDR2 FYNNEI. This CDR3 spans 14 amino acids. The CDR3 loop is CASSEMDLRWALHF. CDR3 DNA sequence: TGTGCCAGCAGTGAGATGGACCTCCGTTGGGCCCTCCACTTT.

This rearrangement joins TRBV29-1 to TRBJ2-1; the D is unclear. The CDR3 has 13 amino acids. Germline V gene data show CDR1 as SQVTM and CDR2 as ANQGSEA. With 4 bases removed from V and 0 bases from J, the gap between germline ends came to 7 bases. In DNA form, the CDR3 reads TGCAGCGTTGTAAGACCCTCCTACAATGAGCAGTTCTTC. Residues: CSVVRPSYNEQFF.

The chain employs TRBV7-6 and TRBJ2-2, with TRBD1 matching over 9 bases. Germline lookup yields CDR1 SGHVS and CDR2 FNYEAQ. With 8 bases clipped from V and 3 bases from J, the junction kept 4 bases outside the gene matches. CDR3 size: 14 residues. The CDR3, as DNA: TGTGCCAGCCGGGACAGGGCTGACACCGGGGAGCTGTTTTTT. Its translation is CASRDRADTGELFF.

The chain couples TRBV24-1 to TRBJ2-4; 8 bases are shared with TRBD1. Germline-derived CDR1 and CDR2 are KGHDR and SFDVKD. The CDR3 has 17 residues. V was clipped by 2 bases and J by 3 bases; unmatched bases: 8. As DNA, the CDR3 is TGTGCCACCAGTGATTCTTTGGACAGGGATGGCAAAAACATTCAGTACTTC. This translates into CATSDSLDRDGKNIQYF.

The chain recombines TRBV28 with TRBJ2-7; D unclear. The germline gives CDR1 MDHEN, CDR2 SYDVKM. This CDR3 is built from 13 residues. V was clipped by 10 bases and J by 2 bases, with 15 bases between them. CDR3 DNA sequence: TGTGCCAACCCGTACTTGTCCCCCTACGAGCAGTACTTC. Translation gives CANPYLSPYEQYF.